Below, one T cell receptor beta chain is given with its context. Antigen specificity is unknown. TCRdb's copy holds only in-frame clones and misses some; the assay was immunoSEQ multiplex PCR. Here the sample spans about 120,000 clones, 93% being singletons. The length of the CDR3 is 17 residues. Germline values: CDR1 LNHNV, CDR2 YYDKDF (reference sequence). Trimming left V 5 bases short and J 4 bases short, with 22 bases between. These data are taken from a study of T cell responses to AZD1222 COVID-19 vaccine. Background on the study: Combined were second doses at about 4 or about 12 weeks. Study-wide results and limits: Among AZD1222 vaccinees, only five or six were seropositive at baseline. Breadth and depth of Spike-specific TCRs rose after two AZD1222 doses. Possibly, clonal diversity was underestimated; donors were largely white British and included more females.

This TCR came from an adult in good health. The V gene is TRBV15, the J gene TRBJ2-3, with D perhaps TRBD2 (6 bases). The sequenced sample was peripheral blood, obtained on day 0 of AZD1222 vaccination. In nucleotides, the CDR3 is TGTGCCACCAGCCCTCTGGAAATAGGGGAGGTCGCAGATACGCAGTATTTT. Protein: CATSPLEIGEVADTQYF.